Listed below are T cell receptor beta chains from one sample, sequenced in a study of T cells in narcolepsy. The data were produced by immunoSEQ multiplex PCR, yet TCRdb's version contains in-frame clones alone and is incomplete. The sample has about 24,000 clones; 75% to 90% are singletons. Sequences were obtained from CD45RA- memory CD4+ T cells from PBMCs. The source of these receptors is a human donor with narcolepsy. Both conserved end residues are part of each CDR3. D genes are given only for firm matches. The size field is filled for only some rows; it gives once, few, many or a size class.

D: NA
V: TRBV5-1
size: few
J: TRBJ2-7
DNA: TGCGCCAGCAGCTTGGGAGCGGGTCCCTACGAGCAGTACTTC
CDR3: CASSLGAGPYEQYF

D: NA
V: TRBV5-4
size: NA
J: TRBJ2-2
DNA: TGTGCCAGCAGCTTGGGGCAGGCGACCGGGGAGCTGTTTTTT
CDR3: CASSLGQATGELFF

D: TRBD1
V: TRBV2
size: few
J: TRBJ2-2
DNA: TGTGCCAGCACAAACAGGGGGGACACCGGGGAGCTGTTTTTT
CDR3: CASTNRGDTGELFF

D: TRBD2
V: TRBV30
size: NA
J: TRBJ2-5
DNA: TGTGCCTGGAGTGCGTTAGGACTAGCGGGAGTCTCCAGAAAGGGGACCCAGTACTTC
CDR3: CAWSALGLAGVSRKGTQYF

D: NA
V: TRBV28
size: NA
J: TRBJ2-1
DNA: TGTGCCAGCAGAGCCAACCCCGGGTATAGGCAGTTCTTC
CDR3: CASRANPGYRQFF

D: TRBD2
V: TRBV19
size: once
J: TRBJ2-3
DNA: TGTGCCAGTAGTATTCGGCTAGCGGGAGGTATCGGCACAGATACGCAGTATTTT
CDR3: CASSIRLAGGIGTDTQYF

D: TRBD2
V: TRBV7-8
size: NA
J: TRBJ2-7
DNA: TGTGCCAGCAGCTTAAGCGGGGCGAACTACGAGCAGTACTTC
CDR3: CASSLSGANYEQYF

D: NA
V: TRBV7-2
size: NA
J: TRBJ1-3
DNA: TGTGCCAGCAGCTTAGCAGGGGGTGACTCTGGAAACACCATATATTTT
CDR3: CASSLAGGDSGNTIYF

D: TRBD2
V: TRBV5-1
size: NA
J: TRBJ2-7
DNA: TGCGCCAGCACCTTACCGGGACTATACGAGCAGTACTTC
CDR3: CASTLPGLYEQYF

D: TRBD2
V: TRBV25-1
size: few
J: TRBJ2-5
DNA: TGTGCCAGCAGTGAACCGGGGACTAGCGGAGAGCAAGAGACCCAGTACTTC
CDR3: CASSEPGTSGEQETQYF

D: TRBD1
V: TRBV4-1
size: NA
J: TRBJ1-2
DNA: TGCGCCAGCAGCCGGCTTGGACAGGGGGCTTTTGGCTACACCTTC
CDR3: CASSRLGQGAFGYTF

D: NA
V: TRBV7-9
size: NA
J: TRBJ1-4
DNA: TGTGCCAGCAGCCTGGGGGCGCTGAATGAAAAACTGTTTTTT
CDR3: CASSLGALNEKLFF

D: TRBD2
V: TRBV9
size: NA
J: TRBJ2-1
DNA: TGTGCCAGCAGCCTCTCCATCAAGCGGGAGGGCCAAATGAATGAGCAGTTCTTC
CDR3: CASSLSIKREGQMNEQFF

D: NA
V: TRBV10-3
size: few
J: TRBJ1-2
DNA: TGTGCCATCAGTGTTTCCGGGTTTTCTGGCTACACCTTC
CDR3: CAISVSGFSGYTF

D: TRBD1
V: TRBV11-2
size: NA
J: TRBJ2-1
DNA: TGTGCCAGCAGTCCTATGGACAGGGAGCAGTTCTTC
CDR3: CASSPMDREQFF

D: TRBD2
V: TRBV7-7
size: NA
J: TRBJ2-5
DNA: TGTGCCAGCAGCTTAGGACTAGCGGGAGGTCTCCAGGAGACCCAGTACTTC
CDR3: CASSLGLAGGLQETQYF

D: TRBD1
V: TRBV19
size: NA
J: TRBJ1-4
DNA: TGTGCCATGGGGCCTCCCGGACAGGGGGCCGAAAAACTGTTTTTT
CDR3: CAMGPPGQGAEKLFF

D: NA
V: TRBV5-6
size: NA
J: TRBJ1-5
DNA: TGTGCCAGCAGTCGTGACAGAGGTCAGCCCCAGCATTTT
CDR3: CASSRDRGQPQHF

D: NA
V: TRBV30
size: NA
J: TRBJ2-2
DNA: TGTGCCTGTATTAAGACAGCCTCGAACACCGGGGAGCTGTTTTTT
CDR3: CACIKTASNTGELFF

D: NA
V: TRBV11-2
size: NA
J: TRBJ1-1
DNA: TGTGCCAGCAGCTTAGATCGGACAGCCCTCGCTTTCTTT
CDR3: CASSLDRTALAFF

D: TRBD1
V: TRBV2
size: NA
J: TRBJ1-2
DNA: TGTGCCAGCAGTGGGCAACAGGGGGGGAACTATGGCTACACCTTC
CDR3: CASSGQQGGNYGYTF

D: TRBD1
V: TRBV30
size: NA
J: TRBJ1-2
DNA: TGTGCCTGGAGTGTCACCAGGGGGTATGGCTACACCTTC
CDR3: CAWSVTRGYGYTF

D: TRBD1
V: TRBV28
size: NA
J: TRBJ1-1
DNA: TGTGCCAGCAGTTTATACGCACAGGGGGCCACTGAAGCTTTCTTT
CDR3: CASSLYAQGATEAFF

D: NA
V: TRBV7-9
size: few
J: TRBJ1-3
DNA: TGTGCCAGCAGCGAACAGGGCCTTGGAAACACCATATATTTT
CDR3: CASSEQGLGNTIYF

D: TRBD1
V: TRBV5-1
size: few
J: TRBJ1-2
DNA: TGCGCCAGCAGCCCGGACAGGGGATCCCATGGCTACACCTTC
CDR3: CASSPDRGSHGYTF

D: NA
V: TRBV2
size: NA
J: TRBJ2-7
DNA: TGTGCCAGCAGTGATCCCGTCTACGAGCAGTACTTC
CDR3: CASSDPVYEQYF

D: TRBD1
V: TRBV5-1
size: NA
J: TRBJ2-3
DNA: TGCGCCAGCAGCTTAACAGGGGGCACCAGCACAGATACGCAGTATTTT
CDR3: CASSLTGGTSTDTQYF

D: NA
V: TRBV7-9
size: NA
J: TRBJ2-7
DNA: TGTGCCAGCAGCTTCCAAAACGAGCAGTACTTC
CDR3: CASSFQNEQYF

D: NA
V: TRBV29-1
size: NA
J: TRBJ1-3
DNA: TGCAGCGCCGGAACAGGGTCTTATGGAAACACCATATATTTT
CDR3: CSAGTGSYGNTIYF

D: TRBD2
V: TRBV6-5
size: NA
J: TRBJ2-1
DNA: TGTGCCAGCAGACCCCTGCGGGAGGGCGGTGAGCAGTTCTTC
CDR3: CASRPLREGGEQFF

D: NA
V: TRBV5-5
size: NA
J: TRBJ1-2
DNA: TGTGCCAGCAAGTTACAGGGAGACTATGGCTACACCTTC
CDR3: CASKLQGDYGYTF

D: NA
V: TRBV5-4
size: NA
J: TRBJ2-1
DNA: TGTGCCAGCAGCTTGGAGCTGGGGGCGGTGGGCAATGAGCAGTTCTTC
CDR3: CASSLELGAVGNEQFF

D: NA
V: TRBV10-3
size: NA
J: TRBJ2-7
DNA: TGTGCCATCAGTGAGTCTGCGGAAAAGGGGGAGCAGTACTTC
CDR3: CAISESAEKGEQYF

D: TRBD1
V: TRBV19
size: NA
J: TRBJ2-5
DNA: TGTGCCAGTAGTATAGAAAACAGGGGGCCAACTAAAAGAGAGACCCAGTACTTC
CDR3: CASSIENRGPTKRETQYF

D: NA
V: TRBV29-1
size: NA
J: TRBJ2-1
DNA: TGCAGCGTTGGTAGCGGTGGATACAATGAGCAGTTCTTC
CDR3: CSVGSGGYNEQFF

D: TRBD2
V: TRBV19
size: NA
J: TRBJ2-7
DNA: TGTGCCAGTAGTGTTGGACTAGCGGGGGATGGCTACGAGCAGTACTTC
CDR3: CASSVGLAGDGYEQYF

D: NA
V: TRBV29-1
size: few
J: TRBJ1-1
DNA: TGCAGCGCCGACCGGGAGGCTGAAGCTTTCTTT
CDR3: CSADREAEAFF

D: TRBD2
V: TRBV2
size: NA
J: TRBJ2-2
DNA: TGTGCCAGTAGCGGGAGGGGGGACACCGGGGAGCTGTTTTTT
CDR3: CASSGRGDTGELFF

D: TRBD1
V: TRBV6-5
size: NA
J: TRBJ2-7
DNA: TGTGCCAGCAGCCGTCCGGGACAGGGCGCGAACGAGCAGTACTTC
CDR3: CASSRPGQGANEQYF

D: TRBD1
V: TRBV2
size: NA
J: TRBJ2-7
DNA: TGTGCCAGCATCCGAGGGACAGGGACATTCTACGAGCAGTACTTC
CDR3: CASIRGTGTFYEQYF

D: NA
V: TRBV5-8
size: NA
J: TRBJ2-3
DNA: TGTGCCAGCAGTCTAGTGGGCACAGATACGCAGTATTTT
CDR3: CASSLVGTDTQYF

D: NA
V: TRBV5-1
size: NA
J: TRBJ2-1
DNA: TGCGCCAGCTCGGAGGGCGGCAATGAGCAGTTCTTC
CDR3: CASSEGGNEQFF

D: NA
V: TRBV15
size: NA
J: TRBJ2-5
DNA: TGTGCCACCAGCAGATACAGGGAGGAGACCCAGTACTTC
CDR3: CATSRYREETQYF

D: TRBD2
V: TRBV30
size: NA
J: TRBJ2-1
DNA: TGTGCCTGGAGTAGACTAGCGGGAGGGCCTCGGGAGCAGTTCTTC
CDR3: CAWSRLAGGPREQFF

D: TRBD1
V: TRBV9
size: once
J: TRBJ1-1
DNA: TGTGCCAGCAGCGGTACAGGGGATTCCTATGAAGCTTTCTTT
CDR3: CASSGTGDSYEAFF

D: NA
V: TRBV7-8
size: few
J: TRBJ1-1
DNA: TGTGCCAGCAGCCCCGCCGGGGGGAACGCTGAAGCTTTCTTT
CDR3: CASSPAGGNAEAFF

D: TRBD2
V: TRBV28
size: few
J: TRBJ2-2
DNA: TGTGCCAGCAGTTCTCGCGGTAGCGGGAATTCGAACACCGGGGAGCTGTTTTTT
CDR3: CASSSRGSGNSNTGELFF